A single sample is the source of the 3 T cell receptor beta chains below, sequenced in a study of CD4 T cells in relation to SARS-CoV-2 and coronaviruses. Which antigens these TCRs recognize remains unknown. The unexposed donors gave CD4+ T cells in about 2011-2019, prior to COVID-19. Isolation of CD4+ T cells took place after less than 11 days in culture. The method was immunoSEQ multiplex PCR; TCRdb's version includes in-frame clones alone and lacks a portion of them. The table lists more than 25,000 clones, 60% to 85% of them singletons. The material sequenced was CD4+ T cells from PBMCs, cultured in vitro. The receptors come from a human donor in good health.

The rearrangement joins TRBV2 to TRBJ2-4; 9 nucleotides match TRBD2. This CDR3 is built from 14 residues. With 6 bases clipped from V and 6 bases from J, the junction kept 6 bases outside the gene matches. The germline V gene encodes CDR1 SNHLY and CDR2 FYNNEI. The DNA of the CDR3 is TGTGCCAGCAGGGAGGGACTAGCTATAAACATTCAGTACTTC. Protein product: CASREGLAINIQYF.

The chain joins TRBV29-1 to TRBJ2-7; tentative D call: TRBD2 (5 bases). The germline V gene encodes CDR1 SQVTM and CDR2 ANQGSEA. Trimming cost V 4 bases and J 4 bases, with 14 bases left between them. CDR3 length equals 13 residues. CDR3 residues: CSVGSAAMYEQYF. The DNA of the CDR3 is TGCAGCGTTGGGTCAGCGGCCATGTACGAGCAGTACTTC.

This clone was picked up a small number of times. The rearrangement joins TRBV10-1 to TRBJ2-7, with D unresolved. V lost 8 bases to trimming and J lost 5 bases, with 19 bases between them. Germline values: CDR1 WNHNN, CDR2 SYGVQD (reference sequence). CDR3 length: 14 amino acids. Here the CDR3 DNA reads TGCGCCAGCGATGGAATCCAGCCGCCAAACGAGCAGTACTTC. Translated: CASDGIQPPNEQYF.